The 11 T cell receptor beta chains in this list originate from one sample, sequenced in a study of T cells in Graves' hyperthyroidism and ophthalmopathy. Template material for amplifying TCR beta CDR3 regions consisted of RNA transcripts. With the HTBI primer set, the TCR CDR3 went through a first round of RT-PCR. Each CDR3 protein gets one entry after TCRdb re-called the multiplex PCR reads with MiXCR. The sample records around 620,000 distinct CDR3 sequences, 46% being singletons. Sequencing input: peripheral blood or thyroid tissue (not recorded which). Receptors originate from an adult woman with Graves' disease, either hyperthyroidism or ophthalmopathy (not recorded which).

The chain has TRBV5-5 and TRBJ1-5, with 7 bases matching TRBD1. Germline loops: CDR1 SGHKS, CDR2 YYEKEE (reference sequence). This CDR3 comprises 13 residues. The CDR3 spells CATRQGVPQPQHF. In DNA, the CDR3 is TGTGCAACCCGACAGGGAGTCCCTCAGCCCCAGCATTTT.

This chain connects TRBV7-9 to TRBJ2-7; D perhaps matches TRBD1 (6 bases). Germline V gene lookup returns CDR1 SEHNR and CDR2 FQNEAQ (reference sequence). Trimming stripped 1 base from V and 7 bases from J, with 17 bases between. The CDR3 is 15 residues long. The CDR3 nucleotides are TGTGCCAGCAGCTTAGGGGTCGGGACATACGTTGAGCAGTACTTC. It codes for CASSLGVGTYVEQYF.

V and J are TRBV7-2 and TRBJ2-2; TRBD2 matches 13 bases. CDR1 and CDR2 (germline): SGHTA, FQGNSA. With V trimmed by 3 bases and J by 1 base, 11 bases remained unmatched. The CDR3 covers 20 residues. In DNA form, the CDR3 reads TGTGCCAGCAGCTTCTCGCCGGGACTAGCGGGACCAGTGAACACCGGGGAGCTGTTTTTT. Its translation: CASSFSPGLAGPVNTGELFF.

This clonotype was seen repeatedly, ten times or more. J is TRBJ2-5 and V is TRBV5-1, with 8 bases lining up with TRBD2. Germline V gene data show CDR1 as SGHRS and CDR2 as YFSETQ. The CDR3 length is 14 residues. V lost 5 bases and J lost 4; bases outside the gene matches: 7. CDR3 sequence: CASSWSGSGETQYF. CDR3 coding DNA: TGCGCCAGCAGTTGGAGCGGGAGCGGAGAGACCCAGTACTTC.

The chain uses TRBV15 and TRBJ1-5; D unclear. This CDR3 comprises 15 residues. Germline CDR1 reads LNHNV; CDR2 reads YYDKDF (reference sequence). V was cut by 6 bases and J by 0 bases, with 12 bases left in between. CDR3 DNA sequence: TGTGCCACCAGGTTGCAGCTTGATAGCAATCAGCCCCAGCATTTT. It specifies CATRLQLDSNQPQHF. The variable domain in full, with the rest retrieved from reference TRBV15 and TRBJ1-5, is DAMVIQNPRYQVTQFGKPVTLSCSQTLNHNVMYWYQQKSSQAPKLLFHYYDKDFNNEADTPDNFQSRRPNTSFCFLDIRSPGLGDTAMYLCATRLQLDSNQPQHFGDGTRLSIL.

The chain joins TRBV2 to TRBJ1-5; D is perhaps TRBD1 (6 bases). The ends were cut back, 2 bases at V and 4 bases at J, with 9 bases in the middle. The length of the CDR3 is 14 residues. Germline CDR1 reads SNHLY; CDR2 reads FYNNEI. The CDR3 sequence is CASSEYRVNQPQHF. The CDR3, as DNA: TGTGCCAGCAGTGAATACAGGGTAAATCAGCCCCAGCATTTT.

The rearrangement links TRBV7-9 to TRBJ2-7, with TRBD2 as a possible D gene (6 bases). Germline V lookup: CDR1 SEHNR, CDR2 FQNEAQ (reference sequence). This CDR3 is 16 amino acids long. V lost 6 bases to trimming and J lost 0 bases, with 18 bases between them. CDR3 coding DNA: TGTGCCAGCAGTGCTCTTACTAGCCGGGGCTCCTACGAGCAGTACTTC. Residues: CASSALTSRGSYEQYF.

The rearrangement joins TRBV29-1 to TRBJ2-7; 11 bases align to TRBD2. CDR3 length: 17 amino acids. V shed 1 base and J 4 bases; nucleotides not matched to a gene: 12. Germline lookup yields CDR1 SQVTM and CDR2 ANQGSEA. CDR3 in amino acids: CSVEAYPIAGGAYEQYF. The CDR3 DNA is TGCAGCGTTGAAGCATACCCTATAGCGGGAGGGGCTTACGAGCAGTACTTC.

V usage is TRBV10-3 and J usage is TRBJ1-3, with a possible D match to TRBD1 (6 bases). The CDR3 loop spans 19 amino acids. Trimming took 8 bases from V and 0 from J, leaving 26 bases between them. Germline V lookup: CDR1 ENHRY, CDR2 SYGVKD. The CDR3 DNA reads as TGTGCCATCGGTGTACGCCCACAGGGTGCCGCAAGCTCTGGAAACACCATATATTTT. This translates into CAIGVRPQGAASSGNTIYF.

V and J are TRBV20-1 and TRBJ1-1, with a weak D call TRBD1 (5 bases). Trimming removed 0 bases from V and 5 bases from J, with 16 bases in between. Germline CDR1 and CDR2: DFQATT and SNEGSKA (reference sequence). The CDR3 is 15 amino acids. Here the CDR3 DNA reads TGCAGTGCTAGAGATGGGGCCGACCGAGGGACTGAAGCTTTCTTT. It specifies CSARDGADRGTEAFF.

This clonotype was seen at least ten times. The chain uses TRBV6-2 or TRBV6-3 and TRBJ2-7; the D is unclear. This CDR3 spans 13 amino acids. In germline, CDR1 is MNHEY, CDR2 SVGEGT. V was trimmed by 6 bases and J by 1 base, leaving 10 bases between them. The CDR3 DNA reads as TGTGCCAGCAGGCGGATAGAGTCCTACGAGCAGTACTTC. Translated: CASRRIESYEQYF.